What follows describes a single T cell receptor beta chain. As yet, its antigen is unknown. The J segment lost 5 bases and the V segment lost 5 bases, leaving 8 bases of the junction unmatched. The CDR3 runs 14 residues. Germline V lookup: CDR1 MNHEY, CDR2 SVGAGI. Time point of the sample: blood 4 weeks post-SBRT, at nephrectomy. Treatment meaning: 15 Gy SBRT to primary tumor, nephrectomy 4 weeks later. Nephrectomy followed 15 Gy stereotactic body radiation by 4 weeks. After SBRT, blood was collected at 2 and 4 weeks, plus baseline. The data stem from a study of radiation and T cells in renal cell carcinoma. Findings of the study overall: In blood, top tumor clones expanded by 2 weeks, shrinking by 4.

Here immunoSEQ multiplex PCR was the method, and the copy in TCRdb shows in-frame clones only, minus some. This table holds around 170,000 clones, 88% found once. Here the sequenced sample was blood, taken from a patient whose treatment included radiotherapy and nephrectomy. This clonotype was sampled from a woman between 50 and 59 years old with renal cell carcinoma. This sequence joins TRBV6-5 and TRBJ1-1; 7 positions agree with TRBD1. The CDR3 reads CASSRGGRPTEAFF. Here the CDR3 DNA reads TGTGCCAGCAGTCGAGGGGGCCGGCCAACTGAAGCTTTCTTT.